These T cell receptor beta chains were read from a single sample in a study of PD-L1 blockade in urothelial cancer. The table came from immunoSEQ multiplex PCR; TCRdb's copy has only in-frame clones and leaves some out. The data contain around 40,000 clones, 86% of them singletons. The material sequenced was PBMCs, taken around atezolizumab (anti-PD-L1) treatment. These receptor sequences come from a man between 60 and 75 years old with urothelial cancer. Both conserved end residues are part of each CDR3. A D gene is named only where the DNA matches it firmly. Rows may omit the clone size; those that give it use once, few, many or a size class.

>TRBV19|TRBD1|TRBJ1-6|.
TGTGCCAGTAGTATAATCGGACAGGGTAGTTCACCCCTCCACTTT
CASSIIGQGSSPLHF
>TRBV10-3|.|TRBJ2-1|.
TGTGCCATCAGCTCGGGAGCTCCCTACAATGAGCAGTTCTTC
CAISSGAPYNEQFF
>TRBV29-1|.|TRBJ1-1|.
TGCAGCGTTAATTCAGGGGTATTGAACACTGAAGCTTTCTTT
CSVNSGVLNTEAFF
>TRBV5-1|.|TRBJ2-3|few
TGCGCCAGCAGCAGACCTCTAGCGACGAGCACAGATACGCAGTATTTT
CASSRPLATSTDTQYF
>TRBV5-1|TRBD1|TRBJ1-2|once
TGCGCCAGCAGTCCAGGGGGCGTCGATGGCTACACCTTC
CASSPGGVDGYTF
>TRBV7-7|TRBD2|TRBJ2-2|.
TGTGCTAGCAGCTTTGCGGGGGCCGGGGAGCTGTTTTTT
CASSFAGAGELFF
>TRBV18|TRBD2|TRBJ2-1|once
TGTGCCAGCTCACAACGAGGACTAGCGGGAGAGATAGCCTACAATGAGCAGTTCTTC
CASSQRGLAGEIAYNEQFF
>TRBV6-5|.|TRBJ1-4|.
TGTGCCAGCGCGGGATTTAATGAAAAACTGTTTTTT
CASAGFNEKLFF
>TRBV6-5|.|TRBJ1-2|.
TGTGCCAGCAGTTACAACGGCAGGTCCAACTATGGCTACACCTTC
CASSYNGRSNYGYTF
>TRBV30|.|TRBJ1-1|.
TGTGCCGGCCAGACAGAGAACACTGAAGCTTTCTTT
CAGQTENTEAFF